The 18 T cell receptor beta chains below come from one sample, sequenced in a study of blood T cell repertoires in COVID-19. Libraries were prepared by immunoSEQ multiplex PCR; TCRdb keeps only in-frame clonotypes and omits some of them. The data contain around 94,000 clones, 60% to 80% of them singletons. Input material: peripheral blood. Receptors originate from a man aged 55-75 years with active or convalescent COVID-19.

V usage is TRBV6-6 and J usage is TRBJ2-2; D unclear. V shed 7 bases and J shed 6 bases, with 6 bases lying between them. CDR1 is MNHNY and CDR2 is SVGAGI in the germline V gene (reference sequence). The CDR3 contains 11 residues. The CDR3 sequence is CASTQAGELFF. CDR3 bases: TGTGCCAGCACCCAGGCCGGGGAGCTGTTTTTT.

V gene TRBV2 combines with J gene TRBJ1-2; D ambiguous. CDR3 size: 15 residues. V lost 7 bases and J lost 4, with 19 bases in between. CDR1 and CDR2 from the germline V gene are SNHLY and FYNNEI. CDR3 sequence: CASTKAVLGGYGYTF. CDR3 sequence (DNA): TGTGCCAGCACCAAGGCCGTACTGGGAGGCTATGGCTACACCTTC.

This chain links TRBV10-2 with TRBJ1-3, with unresolved D. The CDR3 is 16 residues long. CDR1 and CDR2 from the germline V gene are WSHSY and SAAADI. V lost 6 bases, J lost 7 bases, and 22 bases lay in between. CDR3 coding DNA: TGCGCCAGCAGAGACCTTCGGTCCGGGATCGGCAACACCATATATTTT. Translating it yields CASRDLRSGIGNTIYF.

A single count supports this clone. The rearrangement links TRBV19 to TRBJ1-1; tentative D call: TRBD1 (5 bases). Germline V gives CDR1 LNHDA, CDR2 SQIVND (reference sequence). V dropped 2 bases and J dropped 0 bases, with 10 bases sitting between them. This CDR3 has 15 amino acids. CDR3 residues: CASSIIWGVNTEAFF. CDR3 bases: TGTGCCAGTAGTATAATATGGGGGGTGAACACTGAAGCTTTCTTT.

The chain recombines TRBV9 with TRBJ2-2; 12 positions agree with TRBD2. The J segment lost 8 bases and the V segment lost 2 bases, leaving 7 bases of the junction unmatched. This CDR3 is built from 16 residues. Germline CDR1 SGDLS, CDR2 YYNGEE. CDR3 sequence reads: CASSVRLAGAVGELFF. The DNA for the CDR3 is TGTGCCAGCAGCGTGCGACTAGCGGGAGCTGTGGGGGAGCTGTTTTTT.

The chain couples TRBV18 to TRBJ1-5; D perhaps matches TRBD1 (5 bases). Deletions cut 2 bases from V and 5 bases from J, with 10 bases between. The CDR3 contains 14 residues. CDR1 and CDR2 (germline): KGHSH, LQKENI. Here the CDR3 DNA reads TGTGCCAGCTCACCAGGCAGGGATTATCAGCCCCAGCATTTT. It translates to CASSPGRDYQPQHF. The full variable domain, completed using reference TRBV18 and TRBJ1-5, is NAGVMQNPRHLVRRRGQEARLRCSPMKGHSHVYWYRQLPEEGLKFMVYLQKENIIDESGMPKERFSAEFPKEGPSILRIQQVVRGDSAAYFCASSPGRDYQPQHFGDGTRLSIL.

The chain carries TRBV11-3 and TRBJ2-7; the match to TRBD1 covers 7 bases. There are 16 residues in the CDR3. Germline CDR1 reads SGHNT; CDR2 reads YENEEA. The V segment lost 5 bases and the J segment 1 base; nucleotides outside the gene matches: 11. CDR3 DNA sequence: TGTGCCAGCAGCGCGCCGACAGGGTGGACTTCCTACGAGCAGTACTTC. Translated: CASSAPTGWTSYEQYF.

The chain has TRBV5-1 and TRBJ2-3; 10 positions match TRBD2. The germline CDR1 and CDR2 sequences are SGHRS and YFSETQ. The length of the CDR3 is 14 residues. Trimming removed 7 bases from V and 0 bases from J; junction bases left unmatched: 2. Here the CDR3 reads CASRSGRSTDTQYF. The CDR3 coding sequence is TGCGCCAGCCGTAGCGGGAGGAGCACAGATACGCAGTATTTT. The full variable domain, its missing parts supplied by reference TRBV5-1 and TRBJ2-3, is KAGVTQTPRYLIKTRGQQVTLSCSPISGHRSVSWYQQTPGQGLQFLFEYFSETQRNKGNFPGRFSGRQFSNSRSEMNVSTLELGDSALYLCASRSGRSTDTQYFGPGTRLTVL.

Worth noting for this clone: The sample holds other DNA sequences that translate to the same CDR3. The chain employs TRBV7-2 and TRBJ2-3; 10 bases fit TRBD2. This CDR3 comprises 15 residues. CDR1 and CDR2 (germline): SGHTA, FQGNSA. V was clipped by 4 bases and J by 3 bases; unmatched bases: 4. The CDR3 nucleotides are TGTGCCAGCAGCTCGGGACTAGCGAGGACAGATACGCAGTATTTT. Residues: CASSSGLARTDTQYF.

The rearrangement links TRBV7-9 to TRBJ2-5; a possible D gene is TRBD2 (5 bases). The CDR3 length is 16 residues. Germline loops: CDR1 SEHNR, CDR2 FQNEAQ (reference sequence). V shed 5 bases and J shed 1 base, with 17 bases lying between them. The CDR3 sequence: CASSQPPRGIQETQYF. CDR3 sequence (DNA): TGTGCCAGCAGCCAACCCCCCCGGGGAATCCAAGAGACCCAGTACTTC.

The V gene is TRBV7-9, the J gene TRBJ2-5; perhaps TRBD1 as D (6 bases). The length of the CDR3 is 15 residues. Per the germline V gene, CDR1 is SEHNR and CDR2 is FQNEAQ (reference sequence). V lost 4 bases, J lost 5 bases, and 17 bases lay in between. CDR3 sequence: CASSSAYRVEETQYF. CDR3 in DNA: TGTGCCAGCAGCTCAGCTTACAGGGTTGAGGAGACCCAGTACTTC.

This clone was recorded once. The V gene is TRBV28, the J gene TRBJ2-3; 7 bases are a match to TRBD1. V was pared by 7 bases and J by 4 bases, with 8 bases of the junction left unmatched. The V gene's germline CDR1 is MDHEN and CDR2 SYDVKM. The CDR3 totals 14 residues. CDR3 in DNA: TGTGCCAGCAACCACAGGGGACGGGCAGATACGCAGTATTTT. Its protein is CASNHRGRADTQYF.

J is TRBJ2-1 and V is TRBV3-1 (or the pseudogene TRBV3-2); possibly TRBD2 for D (6 bases). The V gene's germline CDR1 is LGHDT and CDR2 YNNKEL (reference sequence). The CDR3 sequence is 12 residues long. Trimming took 4 bases from V and 10 from J, leaving 11 bases between them. The CDR3 DNA reads as TGTGCCAGCAGCCGGGGGGAAAACGAGCAGTTCTTC. Protein product: CASSRGENEQFF.

This chain links TRBV4-1 with TRBJ1-5; D perhaps matches TRBD1 (6 bases). V was shortened by 5 bases and J by 3 bases, with 11 bases between the two germline ends. Germline CDR1 reads MGHRA; CDR2 reads YSYEKL. This CDR3 is built from 14 residues. The CDR3: CASSGQGSNQPQHF. CDR3 DNA: TGCGCCAGCAGCGGTCAGGGGTCCAATCAGCCCCAGCATTTT.

This clone was counted a single time. The chain employs TRBV7-9 and TRBJ1-2; weak D call: TRBD1 (5 bases). This CDR3 contains 16 residues. The V and J ends lost 5 bases and 5 bases respectively, with 21 bases between them. Germline CDR1 and CDR2: SEHNR and FQNEAQ (reference sequence). The CDR3 DNA follows: TGTGCCAGCAGCCCCTTTTCCGGGACTCAGAATTATGGCTACACCTTC. Its translation: CASSPFSGTQNYGYTF.

This rearrangement joins TRBV12-5 to TRBJ2-5, with D unresolved. Germline assignment: CDR1 LGHNT and CDR2 FRNRAP. This CDR3 region has 14 residues. Trimming pared 1 base from V and 3 bases from J, leaving 9 bases between. CDR3 in amino acids: CASGLANQKETQYF. The CDR3 bases are TGTGCTAGTGGTTTGGCAAACCAGAAAGAGACCCAGTACTTC.

This clone was found a few times. The chain recombines TRBV6-5 with TRBJ1-2, with D perhaps TRBD1 (5 bases). There are 14 residues in the CDR3. CDR1 is MNHEY and CDR2 is SVGAGI in the germline V gene. V gave up 6 bases and J gave up 6 bases, with 17 bases separating them. CDR3 region: CASREAGRVNGYTF. CDR3 bases: TGTGCCAGCAGGGAGGCGGGGCGGGTGAATGGCTACACCTTC.

The chain joins TRBV6-4 to TRBJ2-2; D is perhaps TRBD1 (6 bases). V was clipped by 6 bases and J by 2 bases, with 10 bases between them. Per germline, CDR1 MRHNA and CDR2 SNTAGT. This CDR3 is 14 amino acids long. The CDR3 reads CASSTGPNTGELFF. The DNA of the CDR3 is TGTGCCAGCAGCACAGGGCCAAACACCGGGGAGCTGTTTTTT.